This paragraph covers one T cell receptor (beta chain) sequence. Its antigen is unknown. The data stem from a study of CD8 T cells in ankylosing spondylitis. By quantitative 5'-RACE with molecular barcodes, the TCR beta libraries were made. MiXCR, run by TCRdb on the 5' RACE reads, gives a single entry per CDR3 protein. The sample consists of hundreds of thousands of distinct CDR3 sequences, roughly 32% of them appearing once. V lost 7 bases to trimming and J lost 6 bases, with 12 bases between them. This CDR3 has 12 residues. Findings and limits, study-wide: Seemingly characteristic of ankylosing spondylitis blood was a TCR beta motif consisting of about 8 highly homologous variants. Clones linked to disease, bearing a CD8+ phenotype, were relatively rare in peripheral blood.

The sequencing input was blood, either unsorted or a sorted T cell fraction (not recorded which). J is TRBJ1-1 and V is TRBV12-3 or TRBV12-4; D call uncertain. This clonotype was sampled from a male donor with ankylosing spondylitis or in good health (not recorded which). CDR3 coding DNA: TGTGCCAGCACCAATGAAGGCCCTGAAGCTTTCTTT. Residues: CASTNEGPEAFF.